This TCR beta chain was captured in a study of blood T cells in healthy people across ages. Together with a sample-barcoded 5' primer, a J-beta primer mix was included in a second PCR lasting about 6 to 11 cycles. Every cDNA was tagged by a template-switch adaptor with 12 random nucleotides. TCRdb fed the 5' RACE reads into MiXCR, producing one record per CDR3 protein. Among around 1,500,000 distinct CDR3 sequences listed, 28% were seen once. Details on this clonotype: Its antigen is not known.

Study-wide findings and caveats: Investigators treated diversity estimates from one million T cells as underestimates. Older age coincided with a roughly linear decline in TCR beta diversity per million T cells. Fewer expanded clones and more diversity marked long-lived versus aged donors.

The V and J ends lost 3 bases and 0 bases, in that order; junction bases with no gene match: 2. The CDR3 is 14 residues long. Germline CDR1 reads DFQATT; CDR2 reads SNEGSKA (reference sequence). This chain connects TRBV20-1 to TRBJ1-3; the match to TRBD1 covers 7 bases. This receptor was identified in a woman in her 30s in good health. The sequencing input was blood. The DNA of the CDR3 is TGCAGTGCTAGCAGGGGGAGCTCTGGAAACACCATATATTTT. Encoded protein: CSASRGSSGNTIYF.